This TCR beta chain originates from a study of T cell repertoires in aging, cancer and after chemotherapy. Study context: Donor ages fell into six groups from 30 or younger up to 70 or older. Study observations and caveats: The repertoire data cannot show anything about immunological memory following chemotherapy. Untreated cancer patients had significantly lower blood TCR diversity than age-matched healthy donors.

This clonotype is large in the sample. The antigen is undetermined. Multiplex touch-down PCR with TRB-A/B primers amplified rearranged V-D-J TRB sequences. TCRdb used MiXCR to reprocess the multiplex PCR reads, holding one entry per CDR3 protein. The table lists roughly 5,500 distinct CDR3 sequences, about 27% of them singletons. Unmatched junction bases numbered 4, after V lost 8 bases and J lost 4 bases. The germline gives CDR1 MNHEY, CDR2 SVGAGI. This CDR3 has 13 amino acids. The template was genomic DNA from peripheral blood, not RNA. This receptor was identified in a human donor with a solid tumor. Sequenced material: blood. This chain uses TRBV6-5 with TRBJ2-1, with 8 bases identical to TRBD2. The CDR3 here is CASRTSWYNEQFF. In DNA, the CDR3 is TGTGCCAGCCGGACTAGCTGGTACAATGAGCAGTTCTTC.